This T cell receptor beta chain was documented in a study of shared clonotypes between healthy human individuals. Study results and caveats: An effect of sequencing depth on clonotype sharing among donors was expected.

Germline V CDR1 and CDR2: GTSNPN, SVGIG (reference sequence). The CDR3 totals 14 residues. V was cut by 2 bases and J by 0 bases, with 9 bases left in between. As defined, naive CD8 cells were CD45RO-negative and positively selected for CCR7, with terminally differentiated effector memory CD45RA+ cells excluded. Donors had no recently reported acute infections or vaccinations and were HIV-negative. To note about this clone: Its antigen is unknown.

Deep-level running was used for the assay. Produced via immunoSEQ multiplex PCR; TCRdb's table is partial and in-frame only. The table lists more than 2 million clones, roughly 95% of them singletons. The rearrangement joins TRBV30 to TRBJ2-3; D gene uncertain. The sequence derives from a young man in good health. The sample comprised naive CD8+ T cells sorted from blood. The CDR3 is CAWSSSTSTDTQYF. In DNA, the CDR3 is TGTGCCTGGAGTTCCTCGACCAGCACAGATACGCAGTATTTT.